Listed below are T cell receptor beta chains from one sample, sequenced in a study of blood T cell repertoires in COVID-19. Data came from immunoSEQ multiplex PCR; TCRdb stores just in-frame clones and leaves some out. The sample has 60,000 or so clones; under 95% are singletons. Sequenced: peripheral blood. Receptors were obtained from a human donor in a cohort sampled during active COVID-19. CDR3s leave out the opening cysteine and the closing phenylalanine or tryptophan.

V	J	CDR3
TRBV11-2	TRBJ2-7	ASSFDIRLYEQY
TRBV4-2	TRBJ1-4	ASSQLNRDLGEKLF
TRBV19	TRBJ2-1	ASSISGLAGGYNEQF
TRBV13	TRBJ2-5	ASSLGSGAFFQETQY
TRBV10-1	TRBJ2-5	ASSETVGGETQY
TRBV20-1	TRBJ1-2	SAVGSGGYT
TRBV27	TRBJ2-7	ASSLRQGSYEQY
TRBV27	TRBJ2-7	ASSLGFSGYEQY
TRBV18	TRBJ2-6	ASSPRDSKVSGANVLT
TRBV5-1	TRBJ2-1	ASTGTGGSYNEQF